The 17 T cell receptor beta chains reported below all come from one sample, sequenced in a study of Ad26.COV2.S vaccination and SARS-CoV-2 variants. As for treatment: approximately 18 received Ad26.COV2.S at low or high dose, single or two shots; about 5 received placebo; per-sample allocation not given. Sampling happened 63 days after the first vaccine or placebo injection. Sequenced by immunoSEQ multiplex PCR; TCRdb stores in-frame clones only, minus some. The table includes around 300,000 clones, around nine tenths detected once. Material: peripheral blood, obtained in a trial of Ad26.COV2.S vaccine versus placebo. Receptor source: a person aged 18-60 years who received the Ad26.COV2.S COVID-19 vaccine or a placebo.

The V gene is TRBV6-2 or TRBV6-3, the J gene TRBJ2-7; tentatively, D is TRBD1 (6 bases). The CDR3 spans 15 residues. The V gene's germline CDR1 is MNHEY and CDR2 SVGEGT. With 0 bases removed from V and 1 base from J, the gap between germline ends came to 10 bases. The CDR3 sequence is CASSYSPGESYEQYF. The CDR3, as DNA: TGTGCCAGCAGTTACTCGCCAGGGGAATCCTACGAGCAGTACTTC.

The chain employs TRBV7-2 and TRBJ1-1; no clear D. From germline, CDR1 is SGHTA and CDR2 FQGNSA. Trimming took 4 bases from V and 0 from J, leaving 12 bases between them. This CDR3 is built from 15 residues. In DNA form, the CDR3 reads TGTGCCAGCAGCTCTTCTGATACCTTGAACACTGAAGCTTTCTTT. Its translation is CASSSSDTLNTEAFF.

The chain carries TRBV7-2 and TRBJ2-5, with a weak D call TRBD1 (6 bases). Trimming shortened V by 4 bases and J by 6 bases, and 12 bases separated the two germline ends. The germline gives CDR1 SGHTA, CDR2 FQGNSA. The CDR3 covers 13 residues. The CDR3, as DNA: TGTGCCAGCAGCTCCTCCAGGGGAAAGACCCAGTACTTC. It specifies CASSSSRGKTQYF.

This sequence joins TRBV6-2 or TRBV6-3 and TRBJ1-1; D unclear. Germline CDR1 MNHEY, CDR2 SVGEGT. Trimming removed 5 bases at V and 0 bases at J, with 7 bases between. CDR3 size: 13 residues. For the CDR3, the DNA is TGTGCCAGCAGTAGACACTTGAACACTGAAGCTTTCTTT. Its protein product is CASSRHLNTEAFF.

The chain is built from TRBV11-2 and TRBJ2-3; D is tentatively TRBD1 or TRBD2 (5 bases each). Germline V lookup: CDR1 SGHAT, CDR2 FQNNGV. Trimming stripped 2 bases from V and 1 base from J, with 7 bases between. CDR3 length equals 14 residues. The CDR3, as DNA: TGTGCCAGCAGCTTAAGGGACCGCACAGATACGCAGTATTTT. Amino acid sequence: CASSLRDRTDTQYF.

The chain joins TRBV2 to TRBJ2-7; unclear D gene. Per the germline V gene, CDR1 is SNHLY and CDR2 is FYNNEI. This CDR3 contains 13 residues. The V end lost 5 bases, the J end lost 0 bases, and 8 bases lay between the germline ends. The CDR3 DNA follows: TGTGCCAGCAGTACAGCGCACTCCTACGAGCAGTACTTC. Encoded protein: CASSTAHSYEQYF.

The chain employs TRBV6-1 and TRBJ1-4; 9 bases align to TRBD1. This CDR3 has 17 residues. Germline CDR1 MNHNS, CDR2 SASEGT. V lost 4 bases and J lost 0; bases outside the gene matches: 6. Here the CDR3 reads CASSGQGGYATNEKLFF. DNA for the CDR3: TGTGCCAGCAGTGGACAGGGGGGATATGCAACTAATGAAAAACTGTTTTTT.

This chain connects TRBV2 to TRBJ1-4; D gene unclear. This CDR3 has 15 residues. Germline V CDR1 and CDR2: SNHLY, FYNNEI. V lost 5 bases to trimming and J lost 3 bases, with 13 bases between them. In nucleotides, the CDR3 is TGTGCCAGCAGTTTTACGCGGACCCCTAATGAAAAACTGTTTTTT. Its translation is CASSFTRTPNEKLFF.

The chain employs TRBV28 and TRBJ2-1, with TRBD2 identical over 8 bases. CDR1 and CDR2 from the germline V gene are MDHEN and SYDVKM. V lost 7 bases, J lost 3 bases, and 8 bases stayed unmatched. The CDR3 runs to 15 residues. The CDR3 protein is CASIPGGEDYNEQFF. CDR3 DNA: TGTGCCAGCATCCCCGGGGGGGAAGACTACAATGAGCAGTTCTTC.

The chain couples TRBV6-4 to TRBJ2-4; 7 nucleotides match TRBD2. Germline V lookup: CDR1 MRHNA, CDR2 SNTAGT. CDR3 length: 13 amino acids. J gave up 7 bases and V 0 bases, and 0 bases lay outside the gene matches. The CDR3 sequence: CASSDSGGNIQYF. The CDR3 DNA sequence: TGTGCCAGCAGTGACTCCGGGGGGAACATTCAGTACTTC.

This sequence joins TRBV5-1 and TRBJ1-1; D not certain. The CDR3 runs to 15 residues. The germline gives CDR1 SGHRS, CDR2 YFSETQ. Trimming cost V 3 bases and J 5 bases, with 17 bases left between them. The CDR3: CASSSPTHSVTEAFF. Here the CDR3 DNA reads TGCGCCAGCAGCTCTCCGACCCACTCTGTGACTGAAGCTTTCTTT.

The chain joins TRBV27 to TRBJ1-1; tentatively, D is TRBD1 (6 bases). The CDR3 contains 16 residues. The V end was cut by 5 bases, the J end by 1 base, with 17 bases between. CDR1 and CDR2 (germline): MNHEY, SMNVEV (reference sequence). For the CDR3, the DNA is TGTGCCAGCAGTCTGGACCTGGGACATAGGAACACTGAAGCTTTCTTT. Translated: CASSLDLGHRNTEAFF.

About this clone: One end of the junction does not line up with germline, which may come from a read error. The V gene is TRBV11-2, the J gene TRBJ2-3; D is possibly TRBD1 (6 bases). The germline V gene has CDR1 SGHAT and CDR2 FQNNGV. The CDR3 is 15 residues long. The CDR3 DNA is TGTGCCAGCAGCGTAGACAGGCGGGGCACAGATACGCAGTATTTT. Translating it yields CASSVDRRGTDTQYF.

The chain joins TRBV9 to TRBJ2-1; TRBD2 matches at 7 bases. CDR1 and CDR2 from the germline V gene are SGDLS and YYNGEE. V shed 0 bases and J 7 bases; nucleotides not matched to a gene: 7. The CDR3 has 15 residues. CDR3 region: CASSVGAGSGNEQFF. The CDR3 DNA is TGTGCCAGCAGCGTAGGAGCGGGGTCGGGAAATGAGCAGTTCTTC.

J is TRBJ1-4 and V is TRBV6-1; D is undetermined. V lost 3 bases, J lost 7 bases, and 12 bases lay in between. The CDR3 loop spans 14 amino acids. Germline lookup yields CDR1 MNHNS and CDR2 SASEGT. DNA of the CDR3: TGTGCCAGCAGTGACCATGGACCTCGTGAAAAACTGTTTTTT. It codes for CASSDHGPREKLFF.

This rearrangement joins TRBV9 to TRBJ2-2; weak D call: TRBD2 (6 bases). This CDR3 is 14 amino acids long. Trimming cost V 4 bases and J 0 bases, with 7 bases left between them. Per the germline V gene, CDR1 is SGDLS and CDR2 is YYNGEE. CDR3 nucleotides: TGTGCCAGCAGCTTAGCGGCGAACACCGGGGAGCTGTTTTTT. Its translation: CASSLAANTGELFF.

This clone was counted only a few times. The rearrangement uses TRBV6-6 and TRBJ1-1; no clear D gene. This CDR3 comprises 13 residues. V dropped 2 bases and J dropped 5 bases, with 9 bases sitting between them. Looked up from germline, CDR1 is MNHNY and CDR2 is SVGAGI (reference sequence). CDR3 DNA: TGTGCCAGCAGTTACCCAGGCGCAACTGAAGCTTTCTTT. This encodes CASSYPGATEAFF.